A single sample is the source of the 29 T cell receptor beta chains below, sequenced in a study of blood T cell repertoires in COVID-19. The protocol was immunoSEQ multiplex PCR, while the TCRdb copy is restricted to in-frame clones and leaves out a portion. The data contain some 160,000 clones, over 75% of them singletons. The sample was peripheral blood. The receptors shown here come from a man between 70 and 80 years old with active or convalescent COVID-19.

CDR3 coding DNA: TGTGCCTGGAGGAGTGGACCCCAAAGAGGGACTGAAGCTTTCTTT. Translation gives CAWRSGPQRGTEAFF. The chain carries TRBV30 and TRBJ1-1, with D unclear. V was clipped by 3 bases and J by 5 bases, with 19 bases between them. This CDR3 has 15 amino acids. CDR1 and CDR2 from the germline V gene are GTSNPN and SVGIG (reference sequence).

The rearrangement links TRBV30 to TRBJ2-7; TRBD1 might be the D (6 bases). V lost 4 bases to trimming and J lost 2 bases, with 12 bases between them. This CDR3 region has 13 residues. Germline lookup yields CDR1 GTSNPN and CDR2 SVGIG (reference sequence). The CDR3 reads CAWKETGTYEQYF. The CDR3, as DNA: TGTGCCTGGAAGGAGACAGGAACCTACGAGCAGTACTTC. Complete variable domain (other parts from reference TRBV30 and TRBJ2-7): SQTIHQWPATLVQPVGSPLSLECTVEGTSNPNLYWYRQAAGRGLQLLFYSVGIGQISSEVPQNLSASRPQDRQFILSSKKLLLSDSGFYLCAWKETGTYEQYFGPGTRLTVT.

V gene TRBV7-9 combines with J gene TRBJ2-1; TRBD2 might be the D (7 bases). Between the trimmed V and J ends, which lost 3 bases and 5 bases, there was a span of 14 bases. CDR3 size: 15 residues. Germline V lookup: CDR1 SEHNR, CDR2 FQNEAQ (reference sequence). CDR3: CASSFRAGADNEQFF. The DNA of the CDR3 is TGTGCCAGCAGCTTCCGGGCGGGGGCCGACAATGAGCAGTTCTTC.

The rearrangement joins TRBV5-5 to TRBJ2-2, with unresolved D. This CDR3 region has 16 residues. The V end was cut by 0 bases, the J end by 3 bases, with 12 bases between. The germline V gene encodes CDR1 SGHKS and CDR2 YYEKEE (reference sequence). This CDR3 is CASSLAGRPHTGELFF. In DNA form, the CDR3 reads TGTGCCAGCAGCTTGGCCGGCAGGCCCCACACCGGGGAGCTGTTTTTT.

This chain links TRBV6-1 with TRBJ2-3; D unclear. Trimming removed 0 bases at V and 2 bases at J, with 9 bases between. CDR1 and CDR2 from the germline V gene are MNHNS and SASEGT. CDR3 size: 15 residues. CDR3 nucleotide sequence: TGTGCCAGCAGTGAAGCGCAGCGTAACACAGATACGCAGTATTTT. It translates to CASSEAQRNTDTQYF.

Remarks on this clone: The junction departs from the called germline gene at one end, perhaps through a read error. The chain combines TRBV5-8 with TRBJ2-5; the match to TRBD1 covers 12 bases. CDR3 length: 14 amino acids. CDR1 and CDR2 from the germline V gene are SGHTS and YDEGEE. CDR3 in DNA: TGTGCCAGCAGCTTGCGGGGACAGGGGGCCCTTTCCCACTTC. The encoded protein is CASSLRGQGALSHF.

The CDR3 sequence is CASSLGLAGVQYF. In DNA, the CDR3 is TGTGCCAGCAGCTTAGGCCTAGCGGGGGTCCAGTACTTC. This chain uses TRBV7-2 with TRBJ2-5; 10 nucleotides match TRBD2. Germline trimming cut 1 base from V and 10 bases from J; bases unmatched to any gene: 3. CDR3 size: 13 residues. In germline, CDR1 is SGHTA, CDR2 FQGNSA.

J is TRBJ1-2 and V is TRBV12-3 or TRBV12-4, with D possibly TRBD1 on 5 matching bases. The V gene lost 3 bases and the J gene lost 11 bases, with 7 bases spanning the gap. The CDR3 totals 10 residues. The CDR3 DNA is TGTGCCAGCAGTTTGACAGCTTACACCTTC. Its translation is CASSLTAYTF.

The chain recombines TRBV5-1 with TRBJ2-7, with 9 bases that match TRBD1. The CDR3 runs 14 residues. V lost 4 bases and J lost 3; bases outside the gene matches: 5. Germline values: CDR1 SGHRS, CDR2 YFSETQ. CDR3 nucleotides: TGCGCCAGCAGCGCGGGGGACAGGGTCTACGAGCAGTACTTC. It encodes CASSAGDRVYEQYF.

This clone is a singleton in its sample. The V and J genes are TRBV19 and TRBJ1-2, with 7 bases aligning to TRBD1. The CDR3 consists of 13 residues. The J segment lost 8 bases and the V segment lost 4 bases, leaving 7 bases of the junction unmatched. Germline lookup yields CDR1 LNHDA and CDR2 SQIVND (reference sequence). The CDR3 bases are TGTGCCAGTAGTACAAGAGACAGGGCCGGCTACACCTTC. Amino acid sequence: CASSTRDRAGYTF. Supplemented by reference TRBV19 and TRBJ1-2, the full variable domain reads DGGITQSPKYLFRKEGQNVTLSCEQNLNHDAMYWYRQDPGQGLRLIYYSQIVNDFQKGDIAEGYSVSREKKESFPLTVTSAQKNPTAFYLCASSTRDRAGYTFGSGTRLTVV.

The V gene is TRBV28, the J gene TRBJ1-4, with D possibly TRBD1 on 6 matching bases. V lost 3 bases to trimming and J lost 10 bases, with 15 bases between them. CDR3 length equals 14 residues. The germline gives CDR1 MDHEN, CDR2 SYDVKM. CDR3 protein: CASSFSPDSRKLFF. The CDR3 DNA follows: TGTGCCAGCAGTTTTTCCCCGGACAGTAGAAAACTGTTTTTT.

The chain uses TRBV6-1 and TRBJ2-3; 13 positions agree with TRBD2. J gave up 6 bases and V 2 bases, and 23 bases lay outside the gene matches. From germline, CDR1 is MNHNS and CDR2 SASEGT. This CDR3 contains 22 residues. In nucleotides, the CDR3 is TGTGCCAGCAGTGAATTAGTGCCCCGAATCCAACTAGCGGGAGGGCCGCGGGATACGCAGTATTTT. Amino acid sequence: CASSELVPRIQLAGGPRDTQYF.

The chain joins TRBV20-1 to TRBJ2-5; D gene uncertain. The germline gives CDR1 DFQATT, CDR2 SNEGSKA (reference sequence). The CDR3 has 10 amino acids. The V and J ends lost 6 bases and 5 bases respectively, with 7 bases between them. In nucleotides, the CDR3 is TGCAGTGCCACCGGGGAGACCCAGTACTTC. Translating gives CSATGETQYF.

The chain is built from TRBV29-1 and TRBJ2-3, with 7 bases identical to TRBD2. CDR3 size: 15 residues. V gave up 6 bases and J gave up 3 bases; unmatched junction bases: 12. Germline lookup yields CDR1 SQVTM and CDR2 ANQGSEA. The CDR3 loop is CSVHRGGLRTDTQYF. CDR3 DNA sequence: TGCAGCGTCCATAGGGGAGGGTTGAGAACAGATACGCAGTATTTT.

This clone showed up just a few times. The gene calls are TRBV3-1 (or the pseudogene TRBV3-2) and TRBJ2-5; 10 bases match TRBD2. The V gene end was trimmed by 5 bases and the J gene end by 4 bases; junction bases not matched to a gene: 19. This CDR3 has 19 residues. In germline, CDR1 is LGHDT, CDR2 YNNKEL (reference sequence). CDR3 in amino acids: CASSFKGTLAGGLGETQYF. The CDR3 DNA reads as TGTGCCAGCAGCTTTAAGGGGACGTTAGCGGGGGGTTTAGGAGAGACCCAGTACTTC.

This clone appeared once. The chain combines TRBV7-2 with TRBJ2-7; the match to TRBD1 covers 9 bases. Germline-derived CDR1 and CDR2 are SGHTA and FQGNSA. Germline trimming cut 1 base from V and 11 bases from J; bases unmatched to any gene: 15. The CDR3 extends over 16 amino acids. The CDR3 region is CASSLEVPTGGALKYF. CDR3 DNA: TGTGCCAGCAGCTTAGAGGTTCCTACAGGGGGCGCTTTAAAGTACTTC. Together with reference TRBV7-2 and TRBJ2-7, the CDR3 gives the full variable domain: GAGVSQSPSNKVTEKGKDVELRCDPISGHTALYWYRQSLGQGLEFLIYFQGNSAPDKSGLPSDRFSAERTGGSVSTLTIQRTQQEDSAVYLCASSLEVPTGGALKYFGPGTRLTVT.

This rearrangement joins TRBV5-8 to TRBJ1-3; D remains ambiguous. The CDR3 extends over 14 amino acids. V was pared by 2 bases and J by 1 base, with 7 bases between. The germline gives CDR1 SGHTS, CDR2 YDEGEE. The CDR3 sequence: CASSFIVSGNTIYF. In DNA form, the CDR3 reads TGTGCCAGCAGCTTCATAGTGTCTGGAAACACCATATATTTT.

This chain connects TRBV19 to TRBJ1-3; D is perhaps TRBD1 (5 bases). This CDR3 is 12 amino acids long. Trimming left V 11 bases short and J 4 bases short, with 12 bases between. Germline V gives CDR1 LNHDA, CDR2 SQIVND (reference sequence). The CDR3 region has the DNA TGTGCCGGGGGGACGATCGGAAACACCATATATTTT. Residues: CAGGTIGNTIYF. Full variable domain (rest looked up from reference TRBV19 and TRBJ1-3): DGGITQSPKYLFRKEGQNVTLSCEQNLNHDAMYWYRQDPGQGLRLIYYSQIVNDFQKGDIAEGYSVSREKKESFPLTVTSAQKNPTAFYLCAGGTIGNTIYFGEGSWLTVV.

The rearrangement uses TRBV7-2 and TRBJ2-5; 7 bases are shared with TRBD2. The junction had 1 base not matched to a gene; V was cut back by 1 base and J by 2 bases. CDR3 length equals 14 residues. Germline CDR1 SGHTA, CDR2 FQGNSA. CDR3 amino acids: CASSLERGQETQYF. In nucleotides, the CDR3 is TGTGCCAGCAGCTTAGAGCGGGGACAAGAGACCCAGTACTTC.

This clone was counted only a few times. The chain is built from TRBV20-1 and TRBJ2-5; tentative D call: TRBD2 (5 bases). In germline, CDR1 is DFQATT, CDR2 SNEGSKA (reference sequence). V lost 3 bases and J lost 4, with 12 bases in between. This CDR3 contains 13 residues. In nucleotides, the CDR3 is TGCAGTGCTAGTAATGCGGCGGGAGAGACCCAGTACTTC. Protein: CSASNAAGETQYF.

V usage is TRBV19 and J usage is TRBJ2-5, with 7 bases matching TRBD2. Germline CDR1 is LNHDA and CDR2 is SQIVND (reference sequence). CDR3 size: 14 residues. V dropped 5 bases and J dropped 5; count of bases not matched to a gene: 8. In DNA form, the CDR3 reads TGTGCCAGTAGTTCTGCGGGGGTTAGGGAGACCCAGTACTTC. It translates to CASSSAGVRETQYF.

The rearrangement joins TRBV7-2 to TRBJ2-4; a possible D gene is TRBD2 (5 bases). Germline V gives CDR1 SGHTA, CDR2 FQGNSA. V was cut by 4 bases and J by 8 bases, with 15 bases left in between. This CDR3 has 14 amino acids. As DNA, the CDR3 is TGTGCCAGCAGCTCGGACCGTTGGGAGCACATTCAGTACTTC. Translated: CASSSDRWEHIQYF.

This chain joins TRBV6-5 and TRBJ1-2, with D uncertain. This CDR3 contains 13 residues. Trimming cost V 5 bases and J 8 bases, with 15 bases left between them. In germline, CDR1 is MNHEY, CDR2 SVGAGI. CDR3 sequence: CASSRDGARGYTF. The CDR3 region has the DNA TGTGCCAGCAGTCGAGACGGAGCTAGGGGCTACACCTTC.

The rearrangement uses TRBV27 and TRBJ2-7; D perhaps matches TRBD1 (5 bases). V lost 2 bases and J 0 bases, leaving 8 bases between the germline ends. This CDR3 region has 14 residues. Germline V lookup: CDR1 MNHEY, CDR2 SMNVEV (reference sequence). This CDR3 is CASSLNRNSYEQYF. The CDR3, as DNA: TGTGCCAGCAGTTTAAACAGGAACTCCTACGAGCAGTACTTC.

V gene TRBV7-2 combines with J gene TRBJ1-5; D gene uncertain. The CDR3 loop spans 13 amino acids. Trimming cost V 7 bases and J 3 bases, with 10 bases left between them. Germline lookup yields CDR1 SGHTA and CDR2 FQGNSA. CDR3 sequence (DNA): TGTGCCAGCAATGAGCAGGTCAATCAGCCCCAGCATTTT. Amino acid sequence: CASNEQVNQPQHF.

This clone has a single count. The chain recombines TRBV6-6 with TRBJ2-4; 7 positions agree with TRBD1. Germline-derived CDR1 and CDR2 are MNHNY and SVGAGI (reference sequence). There are 14 residues in the CDR3. J gave up 4 bases and V 10 bases, and 10 bases lay outside the gene matches. The DNA of the CDR3 is TGTGCCACCGGAGACAGGGAGAGGAAAAACATTCAGTACTTC. This encodes CATGDRERKNIQYF.

V is TRBV19 and J is TRBJ2-2; TRBD2 is a possible D gene (5 bases). V was cut by 7 bases and J by 5 bases, with 11 bases left in between. Germline V gene lookup returns CDR1 LNHDA and CDR2 SQIVND (reference sequence). CDR3 length: 13 amino acids. The CDR3 loop reads CASNEGGTGELFF. The CDR3 nucleotides read TGTGCCAGTAACGAGGGTGGAACCGGGGAGCTGTTTTTT.

The chain combines TRBV14 with TRBJ2-7, with 11 bases fitting TRBD2. The CDR3 is made up of 17 amino acids. V gave up 1 base and J gave up 9 bases; unmatched junction bases: 14. Germline V gene data show CDR1 as SGHDN and CDR2 as FVKESK. The CDR3 spells CASSQGGQLAGVSVQYF. CDR3 sequence (DNA): TGTGCCAGCAGCCAAGGGGGGCAACTAGCGGGAGTGTCGGTGCAGTACTTC.

V usage is TRBV18 and J usage is TRBJ1-5, with unresolved D. V was pared by 1 base and J by 4 bases, with 8 bases between. This CDR3 has 14 amino acids. Germline lookup yields CDR1 KGHSH and CDR2 LQKENI. The CDR3: CASSPRGNNQPQHF. CDR3 sequence (DNA): TGTGCCAGCTCACCACGAGGGAATAATCAGCCCCAGCATTTT.